Shown below are 6 T cell receptor beta chains from a single sample sequenced in a study of blood T cell repertoires in COVID-19. Here immunoSEQ multiplex PCR was the method, and the copy in TCRdb shows in-frame clones only, minus some. The data hold around 50,000 clones, with around four fifths observed a single time. Sequencing used PBMCs or T cells enriched from blood (not recorded which). The receptors shown here come from a woman in her 50s with acute COVID-19.

Within the sample, this clone is medium-sized. The rearrangement uses TRBV25-1 and TRBJ1-1, with 10 positions matching TRBD1. The CDR3 runs 15 residues. Germline loops: CDR1 MGHDK, CDR2 SYGVNS. Unmatched junction bases numbered 8, after V lost 4 bases and J lost 6 bases. The CDR3 region is CASSGSTGGQPEAFF. As DNA, the CDR3 is TGTGCCAGCAGTGGCTCGACAGGGGGCCAGCCTGAAGCTTTCTTT.

This clone was recorded a few times. The CDR3 DNA reads as TGTGCCAGCAGCTTAGGTGGAGGGAGGGATGGCTACACCTTC. Its protein is CASSLGGGRDGYTF. The chain has TRBV27 and TRBJ1-2; D is ambiguous. The CDR3 spans 14 residues. The V gene lost 6 bases and the J gene lost 6 bases, with 17 bases spanning the gap. Germline V gene data show CDR1 as MNHEY and CDR2 as SMNVEV (reference sequence).

V gene TRBV27 combines with J gene TRBJ1-5, with D tentatively TRBD1 (5 bases). Germline CDR1 reads MNHEY; CDR2 reads SMNVEV (reference sequence). V shed 1 base and J shed 9 bases, with 10 bases lying between them. The CDR3 covers 13 residues. The CDR3 loop is CASSLYRLGPQHF. CDR3 nucleotides: TGTGCCAGCAGTTTATACAGGCTAGGGCCCCAGCATTTT.

This clone appeared once. V is TRBV5-1 and J is TRBJ1-2; 9 nucleotides line up with TRBD1. V shed 4 bases, J shed 6 bases, and the junction held 4 bases outside the gene matches. The CDR3 extends over 13 amino acids. Germline assignment: CDR1 SGHRS and CDR2 YFSETQ. CDR3 sequence (DNA): TGCGCCAGCAGCCGGGGACAGGGTGATGGCTACACCTTC. Translating it yields CASSRGQGDGYTF.

The V call is TRBV28, the J call TRBJ2-7, with D perhaps matching TRBD2 (5 bases). V gave up 3 bases and J gave up 5 bases, with 14 bases separating them. Germline loops: CDR1 MDHEN, CDR2 SYDVKM. This CDR3 comprises 14 residues. CDR3 nucleotide sequence: TGTGCCAGCAGTTTGGCGGGTTCGGTCGACGAGCAGTACTTC. This gives the protein CASSLAGSVDEQYF. The full variable domain, rest sourced from reference TRBV28 and TRBJ2-7, is DVKVTQSSRYLVKRTGEKVFLECVQDMDHENMFWYRQDPGLGLRLIYFSYDVKMKEKGDIPEGYSVSREKKERFSLILESASTNQTSMYLCASSLAGSVDEQYFGPGTRLTVT.

CDR3: CASSLEGRTIYF. As DNA, the CDR3 is TGTGCCAGCAGCTTAGAGGGCCGCACCATATATTTT. The chain uses TRBV11-2 and TRBJ1-3; D call uncertain. V lost 0 bases to trimming and J lost 9 bases, with 6 bases between them. The CDR3 spans 12 residues. Germline CDR1 reads SGHAT; CDR2 reads FQNNGV.